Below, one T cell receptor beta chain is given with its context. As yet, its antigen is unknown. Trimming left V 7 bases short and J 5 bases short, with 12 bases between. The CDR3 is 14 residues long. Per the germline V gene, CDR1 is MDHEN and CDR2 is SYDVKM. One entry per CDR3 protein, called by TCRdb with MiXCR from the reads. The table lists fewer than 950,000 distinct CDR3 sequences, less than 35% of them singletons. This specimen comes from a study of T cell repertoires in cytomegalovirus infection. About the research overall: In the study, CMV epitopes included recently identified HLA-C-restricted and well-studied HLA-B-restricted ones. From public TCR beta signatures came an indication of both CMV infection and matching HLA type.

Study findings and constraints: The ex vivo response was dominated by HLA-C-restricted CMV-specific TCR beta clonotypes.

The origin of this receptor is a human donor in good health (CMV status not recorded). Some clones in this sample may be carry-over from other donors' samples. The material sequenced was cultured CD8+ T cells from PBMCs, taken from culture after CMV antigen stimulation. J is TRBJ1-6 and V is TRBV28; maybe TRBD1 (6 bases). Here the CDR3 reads CASTLTGDNSPLHF. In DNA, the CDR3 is TGTGCCAGCACCTTGACAGGAGATAATTCACCCCTCCACTTT. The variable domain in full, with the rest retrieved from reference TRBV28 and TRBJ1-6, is DVKVTQSSRYLVKRTGEKVFLECVQDMDHENMFWYRQDPGLGLRLIYFSYDVKMKEKGDIPEGYSVSREKKERFSLILESASTNQTSMYLCASTLTGDNSPLHFGNGTRLTVT.